What follows are 26 T cell receptor beta chains derived from one specimen sequenced in a study of T cell repertoires in aging, cancer and after chemotherapy. TCR beta rearrangements were amplified from peripheral blood genomic DNA. TRB rearrangements spanning V, D and J were amplified using mixed TRB-A/B primers. Using its own MiXCR run on the multiplex PCR reads, TCRdb lists one record per CDR3 protein. The table shows 3,000 to 3,500 distinct CDR3 sequences, with less than 35% occurring only once. Sequencing was carried out using blood. Receptor source: a human donor with a solid tumor.

There are a few counts of this clonotype. The genes are TRBV7-3 and TRBJ1-1; a weak D match, TRBD1 (5 bases). CDR1 and CDR2 (germline): SGHTA, FQGTGA. Trimming cost V 3 bases and J 5 bases, with 19 bases left between them. The CDR3 has 16 residues. CDR3 sequence: CASSLLYSGGKTEAFF. As DNA, the CDR3 is TGTGCCAGCAGCTTGCTCTATTCCGGGGGAAAGACTGAAGCTTTCTTT.

As regards this clonotype: This CDR3 is missing its conserved last phenylalanine or tryptophan, likely due to a read error. The V call is TRBV15, the J call TRBJ1-1, with 10 bases fitting TRBD1. Germline trimming cut 3 bases from V and 1 base from J; bases unmatched to any gene: 2. This CDR3 spans 15 amino acids. Germline CDR1 and CDR2: LNHNV and YYDKDF (reference sequence). Here the CDR3 reads CATSSRDRGNTEAFI. CDR3 coding DNA: TGTGCCACCAGCAGCCGGGACAGGGGGAACACTGAAGCTTTCATT.

This clonotype has more than one count but fewer than ten. Written as DNA, the CDR3 is TGTGCCAGCAGCCAACTCGCTGACAGGGCGCGAGGCTACACCTTC. Its translation: CASSQLADRARGYTF. The chain combines TRBV7-9 with TRBJ1-2, with 7 bases aligning to TRBD1. Germline CDR1 SEHNR, CDR2 FQNEAQ (reference sequence). The CDR3 length is 15 residues. Unmatched junction bases numbered 14, after V lost 5 bases and J lost 8 bases.

This clonotype came up a few times. J is TRBJ2-7 and V is TRBV5-6; possibly TRBD1 for D (5 bases). The CDR3 spans 14 residues. With 2 bases removed from V and 2 bases from J, the gap between germline ends came to 11 bases. Per the germline V gene, CDR1 is SGHDT and CDR2 is YYEEEE. As DNA, the CDR3 is TGTGCCAGCAGCTTTAGACAGCTAGCCTACGAGCAGTACTTC. Translation: CASSFRQLAYEQYF.

J is TRBJ1-5 and V is TRBV12-3 or TRBV12-4; TRBD1 might be the D (5 bases). The CDR3 is 11 amino acids. Deletions cut 9 bases from V and 7 bases from J, with 10 bases between. The CDR3 reads CAREGNQPQHF. CDR3 nucleotide sequence: TGTGCCAGGGAGGGGAACCAGCCCCAGCATTTT.

The V and J genes are TRBV29-1 and TRBJ2-6; 7 bases are shared with TRBD1. CDR1 is SQVTM and CDR2 is ANQGSEA in the germline V gene. The CDR3 sequence is 16 residues long. V lost 5 bases and J lost 0; bases outside the gene matches: 7. The CDR3 loop reads CSVSGQTISGANVLTF. The CDR3 bases are TGCAGCGTTTCGGGACAGACAATCTCTGGGGCCAACGTCCTGACTTTC.

The CDR3 sequence: CASSQGTSGSDEQYF. CDR3 sequence (DNA): TGCGCCAGCAGCCAAGGCACTAGCGGGAGCGACGAGCAGTACTTC. The chain joins TRBV4-3 to TRBJ2-7; 11 positions agree with TRBD2. This CDR3 comprises 15 residues. Trimming at V came to 1 base and at J to 5 bases, leaving 4 bases not matched to a gene. Germline V gives CDR1 LGHNA, CDR2 YSLEER.

The chain couples TRBV4-2 to TRBJ2-7, with 12 bases identical to TRBD2. V gave up 0 bases and J gave up 1 base; unmatched junction bases: 10. Per the germline V gene, CDR1 is LGHNA and CDR2 is YNFKEQ. The CDR3 is 19 residues long. The CDR3 here is CASSQELMLAGGKSYEQYF. As DNA, the CDR3 is TGTGCCAGCAGCCAAGAATTAATGCTAGCGGGGGGGAAGTCCTACGAGCAGTACTTC.

On this clonotype: At one end the junction does not follow the germline gene, possibly because of a read error. This chain uses TRBV5-6 with TRBJ2-2; the D call may be TRBD1 or TRBD2 (5 bases each). There are 15 residues in the CDR3. Germline CDR1 and CDR2: SGHDT and YYEEEE. CDR3 sequence reads: CASSFRGQGTGKLFF. CDR3 sequence (DNA): TGTGCCAGCAGCTTCAGAGGTCAAGGGACCGGGAAGCTGTTTTTT. Variable domain in full (rest from reference TRBV5-6 and TRBJ2-2): DAGVTQSPTHLIKTRGQQVTLRCSPKSGHDTVSWYQQALGQGPQFIFQYYEEEERQRGNFPDRFSGHQFPNYSSELNVNALLLGDSALYLCASSFRGQGTGKLFFGEGSRLTVL.

The table lists this clonotype with a few counts. The chain couples TRBV12-3 or TRBV12-4 to TRBJ2-7; 7 positions match TRBD1. Germline trimming cut 5 bases from V and 2 bases from J; bases unmatched to any gene: 6. This CDR3 has 14 amino acids. The DNA of the CDR3 is TGTGCCAGCAGTGCCGGGACAGTTCCCTACGAGCAGTACTTC. This encodes CASSAGTVPYEQYF.

The chain uses TRBV6-2 or TRBV6-3 and TRBJ2-5; TRBD2 agrees at 14 bases. V shed 1 base, J shed 3 bases, and the junction held 1 base outside the gene matches. Germline V lookup: CDR1 MNHEY, CDR2 SVGEGT. This CDR3 has 16 amino acids. The chain's CDR3 is CASSYWTSGRKETQYF. The CDR3 DNA reads as TGTGCCAGCAGTTACTGGACTAGCGGGAGGAAAGAGACCCAGTACTTC.

The chain joins TRBV6-2 or TRBV6-3 to TRBJ2-3, with D possibly matching TRBD2 (5 bases). V was trimmed by 2 bases and J by 3 bases, leaving 9 bases between them. Germline CDR1 reads MNHEY; CDR2 reads SVGEGT. The CDR3 loop spans 14 amino acids. The CDR3 DNA reads TGTGCCAGCAGTTACACACTAGTTACAGATACGCAGTATTTT. As protein: CASSYTLVTDTQYF.

The rearrangement uses TRBV19 and TRBJ1-6, with a weak D call TRBD1 (5 bases). CDR3 length: 13 residues. From germline, CDR1 is LNHDA and CDR2 SQIVND (reference sequence). The CDR3 region has the DNA TGTGTCGGCAGTACAGGAGTCAATTCACCCCTCCACTTT. Amino acid sequence: CVGSTGVNSPLHF.

With regard to this clonotype: A much larger clone lies a single base off, so this may be a read error. The chain uses TRBV29-1 and TRBJ2-3; weak D call: TRBD2 (5 bases). The CDR3 has 11 amino acids. Per the germline V gene, CDR1 is SQVTM and CDR2 is ANQGSEA. Here the CDR3 DNA reads TGCCTCACGTCTAGCACAGATATGCAGTATTTT. Its protein product is CLTSSTDMQYF.

This clonotype came up a few times. The J gene is TRBJ2-3, the V gene TRBV18; no clear D gene. From germline, CDR1 is KGHSH and CDR2 LQKENI. The CDR3 loop spans 12 amino acids. The V gene lost 2 bases and the J gene lost 4 bases, with 4 bases spanning the gap. In DNA form, the CDR3 reads TGTGCCAGCTCACCAGTGCCAGATACGCAGTATTTT. This gives the protein CASSPVPDTQYF.

In regard to this clonotype: A much larger clone sits a single nucleotide away, making a read error possible. V gene TRBV30 combines with J gene TRBJ2-7, with D uncertain. This CDR3 region has 12 residues. Germline V CDR1 and CDR2: GTSNPN, SVGIG (reference sequence). V was cut by 1 base and J by 3 bases, with 7 bases left in between. The CDR3, as DNA: TGTGCCTGGAGTGAGAGAGACTACGAGCAGTACTTC. As protein: CAWSERDYEQYF. The full variable domain, with the rest looked up from reference TRBV30 and TRBJ2-7, is SQTIHQWPATLVQPVGSPLSLECTVEGTSNPNLYWYRQAAGRGLQLLFYSVGIGQISSEVPQNLSASRPQDRQFILSSKKLLLSDSGFYLCAWSERDYEQYFGPGTRLTVT.

The rearrangement joins TRBV19 to TRBJ1-1, with unresolved D. The CDR3 covers 15 residues. CDR1 is LNHDA, CDR2 SQIVND, per germline (reference sequence). V was clipped by 3 bases and J by 5 bases, with 16 bases between them. Written as DNA, the CDR3 is TGTGCCAGTAGTATTGGTAGGACCACCGGGACTGAAGCTTTCTTT. It specifies CASSIGRTTGTEAFF.

This chain's CDR3 is CASSLEGGDYGYTF. CDR3 nucleotide sequence: TGTGCCAGCAGCTTGGAGGGGGGCGACTATGGCTACACCTTC. The V and J genes are TRBV5-6 and TRBJ1-2; weak D call: TRBD1 (6 bases). In germline, CDR1 is SGHDT, CDR2 YYEEEE. CDR3 size: 14 residues. V lost 0 bases, J lost 3 bases, and 9 bases lay in between.

Notes on this clonotype: A much larger clone differs by one base, so this may be a read error. The chain combines TRBV27 with TRBJ2-5; no definite D call. The CDR3 loop spans 17 amino acids. CDR1 is MNHEY and CDR2 is SMNVEV in the germline V gene (reference sequence). The CDR3 loop reads CDSSPRVRALYQETQYF. CDR3 in DNA: TGTGACAGCAGCCCCCGGGTCCGTGCCCTGTACCAAGAGACCCAGTACTTC.

There are a few counts of this clonotype. J is TRBJ1-6 and V is TRBV11-2; 7 bases line up with TRBD1. Looked up from germline, CDR1 is SGHAT and CDR2 is FQNNGV. This CDR3 is 15 amino acids long. V lost 0 bases to trimming and J lost 6 bases; unmatched junction nucleotides: 2. CDR3 DNA: TGTGCCAGCAGCTTAGAGGACAGGCTTAATTCACCCCTCCACTTT. As protein: CASSLEDRLNSPLHF. The full variable domain, its missing parts supplied by reference TRBV11-2 and TRBJ1-6, is EAGVAQSPRYKIIEKRQSVAFWCNPISGHATLYWYQQILGQGPKLLIQFQNNGVVDDSQLPKDRFSAERLKGVDSTLKIQPAKLEDSAVYLCASSLEDRLNSPLHFGNGTRLTVT.

This chain links TRBV14 with TRBJ2-1; D perhaps matches TRBD1 (5 bases). The length of the CDR3 is 15 residues. Trimming took off 3 bases at V and 5 bases at J, with 14 bases between the two ends. Germline loops: CDR1 SGHDN, CDR2 FVKESK. The DNA for the CDR3 is TGTGCCAGCAGCCACTCGGACAAGAGAAACAATGAGCAGTTCTTC. Its translation is CASSHSDKRNNEQFF.

The V call is TRBV28, the J call TRBJ2-5; weak D call: TRBD2 (12 bases). V was pared by 4 bases and J by 4 bases, with 25 bases between. Germline lookup yields CDR1 MDHEN and CDR2 SYDVKM. This CDR3 region has 18 residues. In nucleotides, the CDR3 is TGTGCCAGCAGTTGGACAGGGGGCGGACTAGCGGGACTAGAGACCCAGTACTTC. It specifies CASSWTGGGLAGLETQYF.

J is TRBJ2-7 and V is TRBV6-2 or TRBV6-3; possible D gene TRBD2, 5 bases. Germline V gives CDR1 MNHEY, CDR2 SVGEGT. This CDR3 is 13 amino acids long. V lost 6 bases, J lost 2 bases, and 11 bases lay in between. The CDR3 bases are TGTGCCAGCAGGCGGGTACCCACCTACGAGCAGTACTTC. Encoded protein: CASRRVPTYEQYF.

This clonotype is large in the sample. The rearrangement links TRBV30 to TRBJ2-6; 9 positions match TRBD2. Germline CDR1 reads GTSNPN; CDR2 reads SVGIG (reference sequence). Trimming cost V 4 bases and J 4 bases; bases outside gene matches: 8. CDR3 size: 16 residues. CDR3 bases: TGTGCCTGGACGCGGGGGGGCGCTTCCGGGGCCAACGTCCTGACTTTC. Translation: CAWTRGGASGANVLTF.

As to this clonotype: It may be a read error: a sequence one base away is much more abundant. The chain is built from TRBV20-1 and TRBJ1-2, with 7 bases lining up with TRBD1. The J segment lost 10 bases and the V segment lost 5 bases, leaving 10 bases of the junction unmatched. Germline V gene lookup returns CDR1 DFQATT and CDR2 SNEGSKA (reference sequence). The CDR3 totals 12 residues. The CDR3 nucleotides read TGCAGTGCTCTACAGGGGTCGGCTGTCTACACCTTC. This codes for CSALQGSAVYTF.

This clonotype is medium-sized. This rearrangement joins TRBV20-1 to TRBJ2-7; the match to TRBD2 covers 11 bases. V shed 3 bases, J shed 3 bases, and the junction held 4 bases outside the gene matches. CDR3 size: 14 residues. From germline, CDR1 is DFQATT and CDR2 SNEGSKA (reference sequence). This chain's CDR3 is CSARVTSGIYEQYF. CDR3 nucleotide sequence: TGCAGTGCTAGGGTGACTAGCGGGATCTACGAGCAGTACTTC.